This entry lists 19 T cell receptor beta chains sequenced from one sample in a study of STAT5B mutations in CD4+ large granular lymphocyte leukemia. Only in-frame clones appear in the TCRdb table, and some are missing; sequencing was by immunoSEQ multiplex PCR. The data contain tens of thousands of clones, approximately 83% of them singletons. The sequenced sample was CD4+ T cells from blood buffy coats. Every receptor here comes from a human donor in good health.

This chain joins TRBV9 and TRBJ2-6; D ambiguous. The CDR3 sequence is 15 residues long. The germline gives CDR1 SGDLS, CDR2 YYNGEE. The V and J ends lost 1 base and 0 bases respectively, with 5 bases between them. This CDR3 is CASSVTLSGANVLTF. CDR3 nucleotide sequence: TGTGCCAGCAGCGTAACTCTCTCTGGGGCCAACGTCCTGACTTTC.

The genes are TRBV5-1 and TRBJ1-4; D gene ambiguous. V shed 0 bases and J shed 5 bases, with 11 bases lying between them. The CDR3 covers 15 residues. The germline gives CDR1 SGHRS, CDR2 YFSETQ. The CDR3 reads CASSLGRVPNEKLFF. The CDR3 nucleotides are TGCGCCAGCAGCTTGGGTCGGGTCCCAAATGAAAAACTGTTTTTT.

The chain employs TRBV30 and TRBJ2-2; D perhaps matches TRBD1 (9 bases). The CDR3 consists of 20 residues. V shed 5 bases and J shed 4 bases, with 32 bases lying between them. Germline CDR1 reads GTSNPN; CDR2 reads SVGIG (reference sequence). CDR3 sequence (DNA): TGTGCCTGGGTTACCGGGACAGGGATAGGGCTAGCGGGTTTCACCGGGGAGCTGTTTTTT. Translated: CAWVTGTGIGLAGFTGELFF.

The CDR3 coding sequence is TGCGCCAGCAGCTTGGACAGGTTGAGCTCTGGAAACACCATATATTTT. Translated: CASSLDRLSSGNTIYF. The chain employs TRBV5-1 and TRBJ1-3, with a tentative D call TRBD1 (5 bases). The CDR3 totals 16 residues. The germline CDR1 and CDR2 sequences are SGHRS and YFSETQ. V lost 0 bases and J 0 bases, leaving 10 bases between the germline ends.

This chain uses TRBV4-1 with TRBJ2-4; 8 positions match TRBD2. The CDR3 runs to 18 residues. V trimming: 1 base; J trimming: 0 bases; junction bases outside the gene matches: 8. CDR1 is MGHRA, CDR2 YSYEKL, per germline. In nucleotides, the CDR3 is TGCGCCAGCAGCCAAGGGGGGGCCAGCGGGGGAGCCAAAAACATTCAGTACTTC. Translating it yields CASSQGGASGGAKNIQYF.

The chain is built from TRBV29-1 and TRBJ1-4; 7 positions match TRBD1. Germline values: CDR1 SQVTM, CDR2 ANQGSEA. The J segment lost 7 bases and the V segment lost 6 bases, leaving 2 bases of the junction unmatched. The CDR3 has 11 amino acids. The CDR3 protein is CSVGTAEKLFF. The CDR3 DNA follows: TGCAGCGTCGGGACAGCTGAAAAACTGTTTTTT.

The chain joins TRBV2 to TRBJ2-2; possible D gene TRBD2, 5 bases. Trimming shortened V by 7 bases and J by 2 bases, and 14 bases separated the two germline ends. Germline V gene data show CDR1 as SNHLY and CDR2 as FYNNEI. CDR3 length equals 15 residues. CDR3 region: CASKGDSPNTGELFF. The DNA of the CDR3 is TGTGCCAGCAAGGGAGATAGCCCCAACACCGGGGAGCTGTTTTTT.

This chain joins TRBV7-2 and TRBJ2-4; D is perhaps TRBD2 (5 bases). Germline CDR1 reads SGHTA; CDR2 reads FQGNSA. The CDR3 is 12 residues long. The V and J ends lost 3 bases and 5 bases respectively, with 5 bases between them. The CDR3 here is CASSLRENIQYF. In DNA, the CDR3 is TGTGCCAGCAGCTTGCGGGAAAACATTCAGTACTTC.

V is TRBV7-9 and J is TRBJ2-7; D unclear. The germline gives CDR1 SEHNR, CDR2 FQNEAQ (reference sequence). This CDR3 comprises 11 residues. Trimming removed 4 bases at V and 3 bases at J, with 4 bases between. CDR3 sequence: CASSSDYEQYF. CDR3 in DNA: TGTGCCAGCAGCTCGGACTACGAGCAGTACTTC.

The V and J genes are TRBV7-8 and TRBJ2-7, with 7 bases fitting TRBD2. The germline V gene has CDR1 SGHVS and CDR2 FQNEAQ. J was trimmed by 6 bases and V by 5 bases; bases with no gene match: 16. CDR3 length equals 16 residues. In DNA form, the CDR3 reads TGTGCCAGCAGCCGAAGGACGGCTTTGGGGGGGGGCGAGCAGTACTTC. Amino acid sequence: CASSRRTALGGGEQYF.

The rearrangement uses TRBV7-9 and TRBJ1-1, with a possible D match to TRBD1 (6 bases). Trimming cost V 4 bases and J 3 bases, with 12 bases left between them. The CDR3 runs 14 residues. The germline CDR1 and CDR2 sequences are SEHNR and FQNEAQ (reference sequence). CDR3 in amino acids: CASSSNRVDTEAFF. The CDR3 DNA is TGTGCCAGCAGCTCAAACAGGGTTGACACTGAAGCTTTCTTT. Full variable domain (rest looked up from reference TRBV7-9 and TRBJ1-1): DTGVSQNPRHKITKRGQNVTFRCDPISEHNRLYWYRQTLGQGPEFLTYFQNEAQLEKSRLLSDRFSAERPKGSFSTLEIQRTEQGDSAMYLCASSSNRVDTEAFFGQGTRLTVV.

The rearrangement joins TRBV2 to TRBJ2-2, with D unresolved. Germline V gene data show CDR1 as SNHLY and CDR2 as FYNNEI. V dropped 2 bases and J dropped 4 bases, with 11 bases sitting between them. The CDR3 is 15 amino acids. DNA for the CDR3: TGTGCCAGCAGTGAATTACAGTATTCCACCGGGGAGCTGTTTTTT. Translation: CASSELQYSTGELFF. The full variable domain, in which reference TRBV2 and TRBJ2-2 provide the parts outside the CDR3, is EPEVTQTPSHQVTQMGQEVILRCVPISNHLYFYWYRQILGQKVEFLVSFYNNEISEKSEIFDDQFSVERPDGSNFTLKIRSTKLEDSAMYFCASSELQYSTGELFFGEGSRLTVL.

CDR3 loop: CASSPTGETQYF. The CDR3 DNA reads as TGTGCCAGCAGCCCTACCGGAGAAACGCAGTATTTT. This chain joins TRBV7-2 and TRBJ2-3; no definite D call. CDR3 length: 12 amino acids. V gave up 5 bases and J gave up 9 bases, with 12 bases separating them. The germline V gene has CDR1 SGHTA and CDR2 FQGNSA.

The CDR3 DNA reads as TGTGCCAGCCTTGACGCGGACCGCTACGAGCAGTACTTC. Residues: CASLDADRYEQYF. The genes are TRBV28 and TRBJ2-7; D not certain. Looked up from germline, CDR1 is MDHEN and CDR2 is SYDVKM. Trimming took off 8 bases at V and 3 bases at J, with 14 bases between the two ends. The CDR3 runs 13 residues.

The chain has TRBV9 and TRBJ1-3; D is possibly TRBD1 (6 bases). Looked up from germline, CDR1 is SGDLS and CDR2 is YYNGEE. The CDR3 runs 17 residues. V dropped 2 bases and J dropped 0 bases, with 15 bases sitting between them. The CDR3 DNA is TGTGCCAGCAGCGTGAGTTACAGGGTGAGCTCTGGAAACACCATATATTTT. Encoded protein: CASSVSYRVSSGNTIYF. The full variable domain, its missing parts supplied by reference TRBV9 and TRBJ1-3, is DSGVTQTPKHLITATGQRVTLRCSPRSGDLSVYWYQQSLDQGLQFLIQYYNGEERAKGNILERFSAQQFPDLHSELNLSSLELGDSALYFCASSVSYRVSSGNTIYFGEGSWLTVV.

This clone was recorded a few times. The gene calls are TRBV27 and TRBJ2-7, with D possibly being TRBD2 (5 bases). The CDR3 is made up of 14 amino acids. Deletions cut 10 bases from V and 2 bases from J, with 18 bases between. The germline gives CDR1 MNHEY, CDR2 SMNVEV (reference sequence). The CDR3 loop is CATGKEGVPYEQYF. CDR3 coding DNA: TGTGCCACCGGTAAAGAGGGAGTCCCCTACGAGCAGTACTTC.

This clone was observed once. The chain recombines TRBV19 with TRBJ2-3; D is undetermined. The V end was cut by 3 bases, the J end by 4 bases, with 5 bases between. The CDR3 has 12 residues. Per the germline V gene, CDR1 is LNHDA and CDR2 is SQIVND (reference sequence). CDR3 bases: TGTGCCAGTAGTATTGAAGCAGATACGCAGTATTTT. The encoded protein is CASSIEADTQYF.

A single count supports this clone. The CDR3, as DNA: TGTGCCAGCAGTTACTCGAGACAGCAGGAGACCCAGTACTTC. This encodes CASSYSRQQETQYF. V and J are TRBV6-5 and TRBJ2-5; possible D gene TRBD1, 5 bases. Germline values: CDR1 MNHEY, CDR2 SVGAGI. CDR3 length: 14 residues. The V end was cut by 0 bases, the J end by 5 bases, with 10 bases between.

This clone was observed a single time. V usage is TRBV19 and J usage is TRBJ2-5; D may be TRBD1 (5 bases). Germline CDR1 is LNHDA and CDR2 is SQIVND (reference sequence). CDR3 length equals 14 residues. Trimming took off 4 bases at V and 5 bases at J, with 14 bases between the two ends. This chain's CDR3 is CASSRFRDGETQYF. The CDR3, as DNA: TGTGCCAGTAGTAGATTCAGGGATGGGGAGACCCAGTACTTC.